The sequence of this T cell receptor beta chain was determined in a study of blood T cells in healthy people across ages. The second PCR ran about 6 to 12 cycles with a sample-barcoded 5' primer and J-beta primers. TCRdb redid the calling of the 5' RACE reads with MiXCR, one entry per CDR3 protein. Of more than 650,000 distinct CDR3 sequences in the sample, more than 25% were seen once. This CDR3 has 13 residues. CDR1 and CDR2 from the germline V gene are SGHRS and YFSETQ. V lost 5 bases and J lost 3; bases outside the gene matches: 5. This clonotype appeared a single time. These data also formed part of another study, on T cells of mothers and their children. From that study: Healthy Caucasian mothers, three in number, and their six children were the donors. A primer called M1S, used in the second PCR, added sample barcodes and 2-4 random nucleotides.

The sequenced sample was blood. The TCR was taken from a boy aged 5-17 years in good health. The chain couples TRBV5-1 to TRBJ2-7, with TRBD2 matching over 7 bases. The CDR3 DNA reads TGCGCCAGCAGTTCGGGGGGATACTACGAGCAGTACTTC. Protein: CASSSGGYYEQYF.